This T cell receptor beta chain was captured in a study of post-analysis software for immune sequencing data. Whole-study results and caveats: Among multiple sclerosis patients, normalized Chao1 diversity was significantly below that of controls. The authors found that F measure strongly co-clustered same-batch samples. Controls had lower frequencies than patients of five TRBV segments, which included TRBV5-6, TRBV5-1 and TRBV20-1.

The TCR beta cDNA libraries contained unique molecular identifiers. Approximately 550,000 cDNA molecules came from around 0.96 to 9.9 million T cells. TCRdb analysed the PCR reads with MiXCR anew, one entry per CDR3 protein. The table includes 700,000 to 900,000 distinct CDR3 sequences, 35% to 55% detected once. CDR1 is MNHEY and CDR2 is SMNVEV in the germline V gene (reference sequence). CDR3 length equals 13 residues. V dropped 6 bases and J dropped 4 bases, with 10 bases sitting between them. About this clonotype itself: The antigen is undetermined.

This sequence was found in a girl aged 5-17 years with multiple sclerosis. The chain couples TRBV27 to TRBJ2-1; maybe TRBD2 (6 bases). Specimen: blood. The CDR3, as DNA: TGTGCCAGCAGCCTACGGGAGTACAATGAGCAGTTCTTC. It yields the protein CASSLREYNEQFF.